This entry concerns a single TCR beta chain. Its antigen is not identified. CDR1 is KGHSH, CDR2 LQKENI, per germline. This CDR3 has 14 residues. Trimming stripped 3 bases from V and 8 bases from J, with 16 bases between. This record belongs to a study of cytomegalovirus exposure and HLA in healthy donors. General observations from the study: Some TCR beta chains (164 of them) were listed as cytomegalovirus-associated. In a later analysis, DRB1 alleles had the most associated TCRs; HLA-C alleles the fewest. For most subjects, TCR beta sequences were reported to predict HLA-A and HLA-B alleles with accuracy.

PCR primers comprised 60 Vbeta and 13 Jbeta primers. Repertoires were generated with immunoSEQ multiplex PCR, while TCRdb's copy carries only in-frame clones and drops some. This table has roughly 120,000 clones, 82% appearing once. This sequence originates from a woman younger than 35 in good health and CMV-seronegative. The chain joins TRBV18 to TRBJ1-2, with a weak D call TRBD1 (6 bases). Sequenced: PBMCs. The CDR3: CASSPQGQWGGYTF. CDR3 DNA sequence: TGTGCCAGCTCACCTCAGGGGCAGTGGGGCGGCTACACCTTC. The full variable domain, completed using reference TRBV18 and TRBJ1-2, is NAGVMQNPRHLVRRRGQEARLRCSPMKGHSHVYWYRQLPEEGLKFMVYLQKENIIDESGMPKERFSAEFPKEGPSILRIQQVVRGDSAAYFCASSPQGQWGGYTFGSGTRLTVV.